This passage covers 24 T cell receptor beta chains from one sample sequenced in a study of quantifying T cell responses using KT2 cells. Study information: RNA was reverse transcribed with TCR alpha and beta constant-region primers.

The cDNA 3' end received a ligated oligonucleotide with a UMI. An equimolar mix of RC1.1 and RC1.2 primed the beta chain across TRBC1 and TRBC2. TCRdb re-analysed the UMI-ligation and nested PCR reads in MiXCR, keeping a single row per CDR3 protein. The sample records about 33,000 distinct CDR3 sequences, 10% being singletons. The sample taken for sequencing was PBMCs spiked with cells of the T cell clone KT2. All receptors come from a human donor.

The rearrangement uses TRBV5-5 and TRBJ2-6, with 10 bases that match TRBD1. There are 18 residues in the CDR3. V lost 2 bases to trimming and J lost 2 bases; unmatched junction nucleotides: 7. Germline values: CDR1 SGHKS, CDR2 YYEKEE (reference sequence). The CDR3 sequence: CASSFTRQGATGANVLTF. The CDR3, as DNA: TGTGCCAGCAGCTTTACTAGACAGGGGGCGACTGGGGCCAACGTCCTGACTTTC.

This clonotype was detected ten times or more. The chain uses TRBV10-3 and TRBJ2-7; D is possibly TRBD1 (6 bases). CDR3 length: 14 amino acids. The ends were cut back, 6 bases at V and 3 bases at J, with 15 bases in the middle. Germline loops: CDR1 ENHRY, CDR2 SYGVKD. The CDR3 region is CAISSGTLHYEQYF. CDR3 sequence (DNA): TGTGCCATCAGCTCCGGGACACTTCACTACGAGCAGTACTTC.

The gene calls are TRBV12-3 or TRBV12-4 and TRBJ1-2; the D is unclear. CDR3 length: 12 amino acids. With 6 bases removed from V and 5 bases from J, the gap between germline ends came to 10 bases. In DNA form, the CDR3 reads TGTGCCAGCAGGGCCTCGTCATATGGCTACACCTTC. The encoded protein is CASRASSYGYTF.

This clonotype showed up many times. J is TRBJ2-3 and V is TRBV14; D is perhaps TRBD1 (5 bases). This CDR3 contains 15 residues. In germline, CDR1 is SGHDN, CDR2 FVKESK. Trimming took 3 bases from V and 0 from J, leaving 10 bases between them. The CDR3 DNA is TGTGCCAGCAGCCAGATACAGGCGAGCACAGATACGCAGTATTTT. Translating gives CASSQIQASTDTQYF.

The chain joins TRBV30 to TRBJ2-2, with 10 bases aligning to TRBD2. This CDR3 contains 14 residues. The V segment lost 4 bases and the J segment 6 bases; nucleotides outside the gene matches: 5. The germline gives CDR1 GTSNPN, CDR2 SVGIG (reference sequence). CDR3 sequence: CAWNSGGASGELFF. In nucleotides, the CDR3 is TGTGCCTGGAACAGCGGGGGGGCCTCCGGGGAGCTGTTTTTT.

This rearrangement joins TRBV5-1 to TRBJ2-7; D uncertain. CDR1 SGHRS and CDR2 YFSETQ come from the germline V gene. The CDR3 totals 14 residues. Deletions cut 1 base from V and 3 bases from J, with 11 bases between. For the CDR3, the DNA is TGCGCCAGCAGCTTGTGGGATTCACGCTACGAGCAGTACTTC. This sequence encodes CASSLWDSRYEQYF.

Ten or more counts support this clonotype. V and J are TRBV20-1 and TRBJ2-4; the match to TRBD2 covers 10 bases. V lost 7 bases and J lost 4; bases outside the gene matches: 7. The CDR3 sequence is 14 residues long. Germline CDR1 is DFQATT and CDR2 is SNEGSKA (reference sequence). CDR3 in amino acids: CSVPAGGPKNIQYF. In nucleotides, the CDR3 is TGCAGTGTTCCAGCGGGAGGGCCGAAAAACATTCAGTACTTC.

The chain combines TRBV20-1 with TRBJ1-5, with 10 positions matching TRBD1. In germline, CDR1 is DFQATT, CDR2 SNEGSKA (reference sequence). The J segment lost 8 bases and the V segment lost 4 bases, leaving 5 bases of the junction unmatched. CDR3 length: 13 amino acids. CDR3 bases: TGCAGTGCTACGGACAGGGGGTTGGAGCCCCAGCATTTT. Encoded protein: CSATDRGLEPQHF.

This chain links TRBV11-2 with TRBJ1-1, with 8 bases aligning to TRBD1. The CDR3 is made up of 15 amino acids. V shed 4 bases and J 3 bases; nucleotides not matched to a gene: 7. The germline gives CDR1 SGHAT, CDR2 FQNNGV. The CDR3 DNA follows: TGTGCCAGCAGCTCACCAAGGACAGGGTACACTGAAGCTTTCTTT. Its translation: CASSSPRTGYTEAFF. Using reference TRBV11-2 and TRBJ1-1 for the parts outside the CDR3, the full variable domain is EAGVAQSPRYKIIEKRQSVAFWCNPISGHATLYWYQQILGQGPKLLIQFQNNGVVDDSQLPKDRFSAERLKGVDSTLKIQPAKLEDSAVYLCASSSPRTGYTEAFFGQGTRLTVV.

This clonotype was counted at least ten times. The chain links TRBV12-3 or TRBV12-4 to TRBJ1-5; maybe TRBD1 (5 bases). V lost 5 bases and J 2 bases, leaving 19 bases between the germline ends. The CDR3 covers 17 residues. The CDR3 here is CASSPPKMGERNQPQHF. As DNA, the CDR3 is TGTGCCAGCAGTCCGCCCAAAATGGGGGAGCGCAATCAGCCCCAGCATTTT.

This clonotype was counted many times. V usage is TRBV20-1 and J usage is TRBJ2-3; D possibly corresponds to TRBD2 (6 bases). The CDR3 sequence is 15 residues long. Trimming shortened V by 3 bases and J by 0 bases, and 13 bases separated the two germline ends. Germline V CDR1 and CDR2: DFQATT, SNEGSKA (reference sequence). Here the CDR3 DNA reads TGCAGTGCTAGTTTGGGCGGGAAAAGCACAGATACGCAGTATTTT. It is translated as CSASLGGKSTDTQYF.

In this sample, this clonotype turned up many times. V gene TRBV3-1 combines with J gene TRBJ2-2; D gene uncertain. Germline V gene sequence: CDR1 LGHDT, CDR2 YNNKEL (reference sequence). Trimming pared 5 bases from V and 1 base from J, leaving 8 bases between. The CDR3 spans 14 residues. The CDR3 sequence: CASSALGNTGELFF. The CDR3 DNA sequence: TGTGCCAGCAGCGCCCTAGGGAACACCGGGGAGCTGTTTTTT.

This clonotype was seen a handful of times. V and J are TRBV6-1 and TRBJ2-7, with 9 nucleotides matching TRBD1. The CDR3 spans 16 residues. Germline V gene data show CDR1 as MNHNS and CDR2 as SASEGT. With V trimmed by 0 bases and J by 4 bases, 7 bases remained unmatched. This CDR3 is CASSEAGRGQGYEQYF. The CDR3 DNA reads as TGTGCCAGCAGTGAAGCGGGACGGGGACAGGGTTACGAGCAGTACTTC.

The chain is built from TRBV4-3 and TRBJ2-7, with a weak D call TRBD1 (6 bases). The CDR3 consists of 13 residues. Looked up from germline, CDR1 is LGHNA and CDR2 is YSLEER. Between the trimmed V and J ends, which lost 1 base and 6 bases, there was a span of 10 bases. This CDR3 is CASSQVIGGEQYF. CDR3 DNA sequence: TGCGCCAGCAGCCAAGTTATAGGGGGCGAGCAGTACTTC.

This chain connects TRBV20-1 to TRBJ2-1, with TRBD2 matching over 9 bases. The V gene's germline CDR1 is DFQATT and CDR2 SNEGSKA (reference sequence). The ends lost 1 base at V and 9 bases at J; junction bases unmatched: 7. This CDR3 has 14 amino acids. The CDR3 is CSARVAGVLPEQFF. For the CDR3, the DNA is TGCAGTGCTAGAGTAGCGGGAGTTTTGCCTGAGCAGTTCTTC.

The table lists this clonotype with many counts. The chain employs TRBV6-1 and TRBJ2-6, with D hard to call. The germline gives CDR1 MNHNS, CDR2 SASEGT. CDR3 length: 15 residues. V was shortened by 1 base and J by 2 bases, with 6 bases between the two germline ends. The CDR3, as DNA: TGTGCCAGCAGTGAAGAAGGTGCTGGGGCCAACGTCCTGACTTTC. Translating it yields CASSEEGAGANVLTF.

This clonotype was picked up many times. The chain carries TRBV3-1 and TRBJ1-2, with D perhaps TRBD1 (6 bases). The V end was cut by 4 bases, the J end by 4 bases, with 19 bases between. The CDR3 is made up of 16 amino acids. Germline CDR1 LGHDT, CDR2 YNNKEL (reference sequence). The CDR3 DNA reads as TGTGCCAGCAGCCGGTACCCGAAGGGGGAAGGCTATGGCTACACCTTC. Residues: CASSRYPKGEGYGYTF.

This clonotype was counted many times. The chain combines TRBV12-3 or TRBV12-4 with TRBJ2-5; 9 nucleotides agree with TRBD2. Trimming took 6 bases from V and 5 from J; bases not matched to a gene: 7. The CDR3 contains 14 residues. DNA for the CDR3: TGTGCCAGCAGGCCGACTAGCGGAAGGGAGACCCAGTACTTC. Protein: CASRPTSGRETQYF.

This chain links TRBV20-1 with TRBJ2-3; a possible D gene is TRBD2 (6 bases). The germline V gene encodes CDR1 DFQATT and CDR2 SNEGSKA (reference sequence). The CDR3 runs to 15 residues. Deletions cut 4 bases from V and 4 bases from J, with 18 bases between. CDR3 in amino acids: CSAIRRGPGADTQYF. CDR3 DNA: TGCAGTGCTATCAGGAGGGGCCCTGGGGCAGATACGCAGTATTTT.

The chain is built from TRBV24-1 and TRBJ2-3; unclear D gene. Germline assignment: CDR1 KGHDR and CDR2 SFDVKD. The CDR3 extends over 13 amino acids. V was shortened by 3 bases and J by 0 bases, with 3 bases between the two germline ends. CDR3 amino acids: CATSDVSTDTQYF. The CDR3 DNA sequence: TGTGCCACCAGTGATGTGAGCACAGATACGCAGTATTTT.

The genes are TRBV7-2 and TRBJ1-6, with 7 bases matching TRBD1. V lost 4 bases to trimming and J lost 16 bases; unmatched junction nucleotides: 4. CDR1 is SGHTA and CDR2 is FQGNSA in the germline V gene. The CDR3 extends over 11 amino acids. The CDR3 loop is CASSYRDSLHF. Here the CDR3 DNA reads TGTGCCAGCAGCTACCGGGACAGTCTCCACTTT.

V and J are TRBV27 and TRBJ2-7; D possibly corresponds to TRBD1 (5 bases). The CDR3 loop spans 11 amino acids. Trimming pared 5 bases from V and 7 bases from J, leaving 9 bases between. Germline lookup yields CDR1 MNHEY and CDR2 SMNVEV (reference sequence). As DNA, the CDR3 is TGTGCCAGCAGTAGGGCAGGGGAGCAGTACTTC. Its translation is CASSRAGEQYF.

The chain employs TRBV18 and TRBJ2-7; no clear D. V dropped 4 bases and J dropped 3 bases, with 10 bases sitting between them. The CDR3 runs to 13 residues. CDR1 KGHSH and CDR2 LQKENI come from the germline V gene. CDR3 in DNA: TGTGCCAGCTCACAGGGTGCTCACTACGAGCAGTACTTC. This gives the protein CASSQGAHYEQYF. Full variable domain (outside the CDR3, taken from reference TRBV18 and TRBJ2-7): NAGVMQNPRHLVRRRGQEARLRCSPMKGHSHVYWYRQLPEEGLKFMVYLQKENIIDESGMPKERFSAEFPKEGPSILRIQQVVRGDSAAYFCASSQGAHYEQYFGPGTRLTVT.

A few counts support this clonotype. The chain links TRBV7-9 to TRBJ2-5; perhaps TRBD1 as D (5 bases). This CDR3 is built from 13 residues. CDR1 and CDR2 from the germline V gene are SEHNR and FQNEAQ (reference sequence). Trimming shortened V by 1 base and J by 6 bases, and 9 bases separated the two germline ends. The CDR3: CASSLDQGKTQYF. In DNA form, the CDR3 reads TGTGCCAGCAGCTTAGACCAGGGAAAGACCCAGTACTTC.